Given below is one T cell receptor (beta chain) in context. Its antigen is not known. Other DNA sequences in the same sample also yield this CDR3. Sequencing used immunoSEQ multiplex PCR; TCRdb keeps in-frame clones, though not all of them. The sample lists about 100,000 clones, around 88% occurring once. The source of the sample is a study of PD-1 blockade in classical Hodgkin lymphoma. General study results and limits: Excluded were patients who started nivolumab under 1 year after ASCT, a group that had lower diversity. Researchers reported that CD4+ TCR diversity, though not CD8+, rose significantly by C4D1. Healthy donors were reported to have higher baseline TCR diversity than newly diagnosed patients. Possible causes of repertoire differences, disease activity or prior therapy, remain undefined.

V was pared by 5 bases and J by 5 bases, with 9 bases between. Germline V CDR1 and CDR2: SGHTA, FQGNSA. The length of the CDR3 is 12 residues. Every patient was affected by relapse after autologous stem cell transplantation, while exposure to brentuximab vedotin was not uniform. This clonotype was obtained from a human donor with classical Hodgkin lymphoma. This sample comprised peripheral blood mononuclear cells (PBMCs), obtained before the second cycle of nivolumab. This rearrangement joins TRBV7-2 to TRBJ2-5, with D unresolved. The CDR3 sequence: CASSPNSETQYF. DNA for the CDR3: TGTGCCAGCAGCCCTAACTCCGAGACCCAGTACTTC.